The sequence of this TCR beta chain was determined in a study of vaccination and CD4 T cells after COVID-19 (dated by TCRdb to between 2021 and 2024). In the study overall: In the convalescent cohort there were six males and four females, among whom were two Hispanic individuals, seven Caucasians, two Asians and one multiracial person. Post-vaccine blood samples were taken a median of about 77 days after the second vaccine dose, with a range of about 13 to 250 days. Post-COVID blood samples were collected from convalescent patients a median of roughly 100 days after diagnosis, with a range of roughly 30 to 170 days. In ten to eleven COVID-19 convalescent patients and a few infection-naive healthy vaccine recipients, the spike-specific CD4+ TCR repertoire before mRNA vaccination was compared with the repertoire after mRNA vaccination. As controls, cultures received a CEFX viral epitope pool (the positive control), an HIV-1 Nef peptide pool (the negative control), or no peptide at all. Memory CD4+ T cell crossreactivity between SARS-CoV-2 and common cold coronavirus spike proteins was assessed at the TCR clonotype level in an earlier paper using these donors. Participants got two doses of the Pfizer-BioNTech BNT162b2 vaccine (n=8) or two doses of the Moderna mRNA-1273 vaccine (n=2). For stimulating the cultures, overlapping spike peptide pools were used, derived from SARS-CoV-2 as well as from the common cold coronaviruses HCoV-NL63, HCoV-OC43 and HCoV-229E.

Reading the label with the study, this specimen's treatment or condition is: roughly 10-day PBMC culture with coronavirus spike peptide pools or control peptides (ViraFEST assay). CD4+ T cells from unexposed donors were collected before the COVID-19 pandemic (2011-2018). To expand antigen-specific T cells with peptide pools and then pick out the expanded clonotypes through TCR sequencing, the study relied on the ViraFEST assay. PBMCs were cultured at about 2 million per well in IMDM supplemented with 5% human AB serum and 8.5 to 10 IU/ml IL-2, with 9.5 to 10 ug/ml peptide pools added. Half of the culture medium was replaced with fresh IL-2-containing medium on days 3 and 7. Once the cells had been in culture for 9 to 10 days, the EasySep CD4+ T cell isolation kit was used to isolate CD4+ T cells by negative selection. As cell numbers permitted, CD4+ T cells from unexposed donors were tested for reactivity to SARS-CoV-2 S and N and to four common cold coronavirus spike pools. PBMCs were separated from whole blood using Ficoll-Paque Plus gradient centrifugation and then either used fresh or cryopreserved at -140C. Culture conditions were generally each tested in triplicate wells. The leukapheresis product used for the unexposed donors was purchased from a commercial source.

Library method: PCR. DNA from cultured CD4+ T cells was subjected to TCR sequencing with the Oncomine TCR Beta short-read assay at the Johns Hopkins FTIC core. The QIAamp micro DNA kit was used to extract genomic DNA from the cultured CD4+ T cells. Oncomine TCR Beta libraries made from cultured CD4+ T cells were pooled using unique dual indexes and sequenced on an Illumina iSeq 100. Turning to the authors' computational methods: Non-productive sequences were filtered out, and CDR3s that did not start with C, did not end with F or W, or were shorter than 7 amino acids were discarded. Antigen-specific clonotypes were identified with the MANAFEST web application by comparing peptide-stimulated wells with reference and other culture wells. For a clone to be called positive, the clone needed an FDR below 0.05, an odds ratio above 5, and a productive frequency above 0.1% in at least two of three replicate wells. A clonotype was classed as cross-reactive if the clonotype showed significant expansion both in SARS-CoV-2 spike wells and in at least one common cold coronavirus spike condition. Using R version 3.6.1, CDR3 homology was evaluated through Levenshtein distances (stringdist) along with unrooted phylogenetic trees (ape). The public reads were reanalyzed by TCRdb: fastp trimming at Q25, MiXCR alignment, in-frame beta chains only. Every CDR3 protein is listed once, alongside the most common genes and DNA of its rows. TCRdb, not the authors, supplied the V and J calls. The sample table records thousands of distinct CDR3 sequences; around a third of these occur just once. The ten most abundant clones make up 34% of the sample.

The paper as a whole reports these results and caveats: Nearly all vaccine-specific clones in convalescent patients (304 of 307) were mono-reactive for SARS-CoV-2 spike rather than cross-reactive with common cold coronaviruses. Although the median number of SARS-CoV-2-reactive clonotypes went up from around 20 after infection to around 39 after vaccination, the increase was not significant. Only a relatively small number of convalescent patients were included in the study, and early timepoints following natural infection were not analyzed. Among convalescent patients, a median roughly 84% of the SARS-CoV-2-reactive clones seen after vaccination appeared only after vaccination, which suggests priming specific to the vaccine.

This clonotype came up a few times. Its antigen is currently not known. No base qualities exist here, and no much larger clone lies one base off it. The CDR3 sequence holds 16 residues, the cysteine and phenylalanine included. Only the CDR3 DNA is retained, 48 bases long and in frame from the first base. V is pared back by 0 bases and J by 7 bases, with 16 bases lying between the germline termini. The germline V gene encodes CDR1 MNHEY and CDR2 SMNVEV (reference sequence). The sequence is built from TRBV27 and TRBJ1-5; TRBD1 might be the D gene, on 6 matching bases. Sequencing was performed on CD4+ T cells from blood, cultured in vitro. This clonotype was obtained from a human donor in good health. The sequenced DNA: TGTGCCAGCAGTTTATCAGCAGGGGAGGTATGGCAGCCCCAGCATTTT. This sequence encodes CASSLSAGEVWQPQHF.